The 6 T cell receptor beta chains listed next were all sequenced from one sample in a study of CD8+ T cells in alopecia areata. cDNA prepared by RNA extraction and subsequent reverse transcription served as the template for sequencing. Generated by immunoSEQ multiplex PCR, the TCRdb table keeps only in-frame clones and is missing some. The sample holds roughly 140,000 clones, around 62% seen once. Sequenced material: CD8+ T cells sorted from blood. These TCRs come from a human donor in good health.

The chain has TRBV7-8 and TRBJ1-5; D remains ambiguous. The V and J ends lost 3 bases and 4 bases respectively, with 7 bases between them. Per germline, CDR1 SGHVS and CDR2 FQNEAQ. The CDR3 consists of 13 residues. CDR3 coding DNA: TGTGCCAGCAGCTTCGAGTTAAATCAGCCCCAGCATTTT. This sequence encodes CASSFELNQPQHF.

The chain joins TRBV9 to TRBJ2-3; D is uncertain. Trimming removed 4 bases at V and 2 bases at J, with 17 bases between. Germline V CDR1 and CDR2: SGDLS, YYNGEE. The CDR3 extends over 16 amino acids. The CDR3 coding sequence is TGTGCCAGCAGCCCGGACGATGGGCACTCCACAGATACGCAGTATTTT. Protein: CASSPDDGHSTDTQYF.

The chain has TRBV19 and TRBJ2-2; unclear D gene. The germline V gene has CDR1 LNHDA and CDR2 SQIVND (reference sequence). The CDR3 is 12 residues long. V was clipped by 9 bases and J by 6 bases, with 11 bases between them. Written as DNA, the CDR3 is TGTGCCAGCTCGGATCTCCCCGGGGAGCTGTTTTTT. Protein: CASSDLPGELFF.

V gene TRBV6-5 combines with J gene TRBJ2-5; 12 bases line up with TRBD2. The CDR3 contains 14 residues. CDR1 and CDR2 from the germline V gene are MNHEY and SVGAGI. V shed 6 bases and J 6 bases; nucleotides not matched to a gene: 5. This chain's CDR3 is CASSETSGSKTQYF. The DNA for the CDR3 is TGTGCCAGCAGCGAGACTAGCGGGAGTAAGACCCAGTACTTC.

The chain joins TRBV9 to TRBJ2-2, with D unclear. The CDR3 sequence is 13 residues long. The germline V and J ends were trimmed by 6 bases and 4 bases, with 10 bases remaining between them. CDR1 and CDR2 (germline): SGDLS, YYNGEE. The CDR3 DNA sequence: TGTGCCAGCATCGGTGACTCCACCGGGGAGCTGTTTTTT. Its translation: CASIGDSTGELFF. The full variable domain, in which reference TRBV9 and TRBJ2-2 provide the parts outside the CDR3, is DSGVTQTPKHLITATGQRVTLRCSPRSGDLSVYWYQQSLDQGLQFLIQYYNGEERAKGNILERFSAQQFPDLHSELNLSSLELGDSALYFCASIGDSTGELFFGEGSRLTVL.

The CDR3 DNA follows: TGTGCCAGCAAGGCTCCGGGACAAGGAGCTTTCTTT. This codes for CASKAPGQGAFF. This chain uses TRBV25-1 with TRBJ1-1; D might be TRBD1 (6 bases). V was pared by 7 bases and J by 10 bases, with 16 bases between. The CDR3 is made up of 12 amino acids. Germline V gene data show CDR1 as MGHDK and CDR2 as SYGVNS.